Following are 21 T cell receptor beta chains from one sample sequenced in a study of naive and memory T cell subsets. Both TRBC1 and TRBC2 were covered by a beta constant-region primer of two equimolar oligonucleotides. Ligated cDNA was amplified by four rounds of PCR with nested alpha and beta constant-region primers and SP2. TCRdb fed the UMI-ligation and nested PCR reads into MiXCR, producing one record per CDR3 protein. The sample holds some 110,000 distinct CDR3 sequences; around 35% are singletons and the top ten take more than 0.8%. Sequenced input: central memory CD4+ T cells from blood. The receptors derive from a human donor in good health.

This clonotype was seen repeatedly, ten times or more. This rearrangement joins TRBV28 to TRBJ2-5; 8 bases line up with TRBD1. This CDR3 has 16 amino acids. V trimming: 5 bases; J trimming: 2 bases; junction bases outside the gene matches: 10. Germline-derived CDR1 and CDR2 are MDHEN and SYDVKM. The CDR3 here is CASSQRTGLGQETQYF. CDR3 coding DNA: TGTGCCAGCAGTCAGAGGACAGGGTTGGGGCAAGAGACCCAGTACTTC.

The genes are TRBV6-6 and TRBJ2-7; tentatively, D is TRBD2 (6 bases). The CDR3 contains 13 residues. The V gene's germline CDR1 is MNHNY and CDR2 SVGAGI (reference sequence). V gave up 8 bases and J gave up 6 bases, with 17 bases separating them. DNA of the CDR3: TGTGCCAGCGGGGGGAACCCGACCGGCGAGCAGTACTTC. Amino acid sequence: CASGGNPTGEQYF.

The chain employs TRBV12-3 or TRBV12-4 and TRBJ2-1; possibly TRBD2 for D (6 bases). Deletions cut 5 bases from V and 13 bases from J, with 12 bases between. The CDR3 contains 11 residues. The CDR3 nucleotides read TGTGCCAGCAGTAAATGGGGGGAACAGTTCTTC. As protein: CASSKWGEQFF.

This clonotype was counted only a few times. The chain couples TRBV29-1 to TRBJ2-7; D is perhaps TRBD1 (6 bases). CDR1 is SQVTM, CDR2 ANQGSEA, per germline. This CDR3 contains 12 residues. V lost 6 bases to trimming and J lost 5 bases, with 14 bases between them. The CDR3 region is CSVRQDAHEQYF. CDR3 DNA: TGCAGCGTCAGACAGGATGCTCACGAGCAGTACTTC.

The sample holds a few counts of this clonotype. The gene calls are TRBV10-3 and TRBJ2-1, with 7 bases identical to TRBD2. V shed 6 bases, J shed 0 bases, and the junction held 2 bases outside the gene matches. Germline assignment: CDR1 ENHRY and CDR2 SYGVKD. The CDR3 is 14 residues long. CDR3 region: CAIRKRGSYNEQFF. The CDR3 region has the DNA TGTGCCATCAGAAAGCGGGGCTCCTACAATGAGCAGTTCTTC.

This clonotype was found a few times. The rearrangement joins TRBV19 to TRBJ2-5; TRBD2 is a possible D gene (7 bases). From germline, CDR1 is LNHDA and CDR2 SQIVND (reference sequence). V lost 2 bases to trimming and J lost 4 bases, with 14 bases between them. This CDR3 spans 15 amino acids. CDR3 loop: CASSIKGGGTETQYF. Written as DNA, the CDR3 is TGTGCCAGTAGTATAAAAGGGGGGGGCACAGAGACCCAGTACTTC.

The V call is TRBV12-3 or TRBV12-4, the J call TRBJ1-1, with 11 bases that match TRBD1. The CDR3 length is 15 residues. V shed 3 bases, J shed 4 bases, and the junction held 4 bases outside the gene matches. CDR3 sequence: CASSFHGTGGTEAFF. As DNA, the CDR3 is TGTGCCAGCAGTTTTCACGGGACAGGGGGCACTGAAGCTTTCTTT.

The genes are TRBV29-1 and TRBJ2-3; D is perhaps TRBD2 (6 bases). CDR1 is SQVTM, CDR2 ANQGSEA, per germline. The length of the CDR3 is 18 residues. V lost 6 bases to trimming and J lost 2 bases, with 27 bases between them. CDR3 sequence (DNA): TGCAGCGTGAAAGGTGACAGCAAGCGGCGGGAACACACAGATACGCAGTATTTT. Amino acid sequence: CSVKGDSKRREHTDTQYF.

The chain couples TRBV27 to TRBJ2-1, with D perhaps being TRBD1 or TRBD2 (5 bases each). The CDR3 is 15 amino acids. Trimming took off 6 bases at V and 5 bases at J, with 17 bases between the two ends. Germline assignment: CDR1 MNHEY and CDR2 SMNVEV (reference sequence). CDR3 amino acids: CASSRPAGTHNEQFF. As DNA, the CDR3 is TGTGCCAGCAGCCGCCCCGCCGGGACGCACAATGAGCAGTTCTTC.

The J gene is TRBJ1-5, the V gene TRBV6-6, with no clear D. Trimming took off 2 bases at V and 0 bases at J, with 11 bases between the two ends. Germline values: CDR1 MNHNY, CDR2 SVGAGI (reference sequence). This CDR3 comprises 16 residues. CDR3 sequence reads: CASSYAQRSSNQPQHF. CDR3 DNA: TGTGCCAGCAGTTACGCCCAGAGGTCTAGCAATCAGCCCCAGCATTTT.

J is TRBJ1-1 and V is TRBV18; perhaps TRBD1 as D (6 bases). The CDR3 covers 17 residues. Germline loops: CDR1 KGHSH, CDR2 LQKENI. V lost 6 bases and J lost 0, with 20 bases in between. The chain's CDR3 is CASSEQGAFAMNTEAFF. As DNA, the CDR3 is TGTGCCAGCTCCGAACAGGGAGCCTTTGCCATGAACACTGAAGCTTTCTTT.

This clonotype was detected once. The gene calls are TRBV6-5 and TRBJ1-1; perhaps TRBD1 as D (6 bases). The germline CDR1 and CDR2 sequences are MNHEY and SVGAGI. The CDR3 totals 15 residues. Trimming shortened V by 5 bases and J by 4 bases, and 17 bases separated the two germline ends. The CDR3, as DNA: TGTGCCAGCAGTCAGGCTAGGGGGTGGGGCACTGAAGCTTTCTTT. Translating it yields CASSQARGWGTEAFF.

The table lists this clonotype with a few counts. CDR3 DNA: TGCAGTGCTCCTGCTACAGGGGGCCGGACAGATACGCAGTATTTT. This codes for CSAPATGGRTDTQYF. The chain joins TRBV20-1 to TRBJ2-3; 9 bases align to TRBD1. V dropped 5 bases and J dropped 3; count of bases not matched to a gene: 9. This CDR3 comprises 15 residues. CDR1 and CDR2 from the germline V gene are DFQATT and SNEGSKA (reference sequence).

This clonotype showed up just a few times. The rearrangement joins TRBV7-9 to TRBJ2-3; no clear D. V was shortened by 5 bases and J by 1 base, with 10 bases between the two germline ends. CDR1 and CDR2 from the germline V gene are SEHNR and FQNEAQ (reference sequence). The CDR3 loop spans 14 amino acids. The CDR3: CASSRSTGTDTQYF. In DNA form, the CDR3 reads TGTGCCAGCAGCCGATCAACGGGCACAGATACGCAGTATTTT.

The chain employs TRBV18 and TRBJ1-2; the D is unclear. V was trimmed by 0 bases and J by 5 bases, leaving 13 bases between them. CDR1 and CDR2 from the germline V gene are KGHSH and LQKENI. This CDR3 has 15 residues. The CDR3 DNA reads as TGTGCCAGCTCACCACCTTCGACAAGGAGGTATGGCTACACCTTC. The encoded protein is CASSPPSTRRYGYTF.

The V call is TRBV20-1, the J call TRBJ1-5; possible D gene TRBD1, 5 bases. Trimming left V 5 bases short and J 2 bases short, with 10 bases between. Germline CDR1 is DFQATT and CDR2 is SNEGSKA (reference sequence). The CDR3 extends over 13 amino acids. The CDR3 DNA reads as TGCAGTGCTGGGGCGGGGGGCAATCAGCCCCAGCATTTT. Protein product: CSAGAGGNQPQHF.

The chain carries TRBV24-1 and TRBJ2-1; the D is unclear. Trimming took off 5 bases at V and 5 bases at J, with 12 bases between the two ends. Germline V gene data show CDR1 as KGHDR and CDR2 as SFDVKD. This CDR3 spans 14 amino acids. DNA for the CDR3: TGTGCCACCAGTGCAAAGGGTTTTGACAATGAGCAGTTCTTC. Translating it yields CATSAKGFDNEQFF.

The chain is built from TRBV27 and TRBJ2-7, with D possibly TRBD1 on 5 matching bases. The CDR3 runs 13 residues. Germline assignment: CDR1 MNHEY and CDR2 SMNVEV (reference sequence). The CDR3 DNA reads TGTCTTACCCCAGGGCCCAGCTCCTACGAGCAGTACTTC. Amino acids: CLTPGPSSYEQYF.

This clonotype was seen a handful of times. The chain carries TRBV15 and TRBJ2-1; D unclear. Germline CDR1 reads LNHNV; CDR2 reads YYDKDF (reference sequence). The CDR3 loop spans 14 amino acids. Trimming left V 7 bases short and J 5 bases short, with 15 bases between. As DNA, the CDR3 is TGTGCCACCACCGCGTACCCAGCTCACAATGAGCAGTTCTTC. Protein sequence: CATTAYPAHNEQFF.

The gene calls are TRBV5-4 and TRBJ2-3; 7 nucleotides agree with TRBD1. Germline V gene lookup returns CDR1 SGHNT and CDR2 YYREEE (reference sequence). CDR3 length: 15 amino acids. V trimming: 4 bases; J trimming: 0 bases; junction bases outside the gene matches: 5. CDR3 in amino acids: CASSRDSFSTDTQYF. CDR3 sequence (DNA): TGTGCCAGCAGCAGGGACAGCTTTAGCACAGATACGCAGTATTTT.

This rearrangement joins TRBV7-9 to TRBJ2-3; 7 bases agree with TRBD2. The CDR3 is 15 amino acids. Germline assignment: CDR1 SEHNR and CDR2 FQNEAQ (reference sequence). The J segment lost 2 bases and the V segment lost 3 bases, leaving 5 bases of the junction unmatched. Written as DNA, the CDR3 is TGTGCCAGCAGCTTCAGCCTAGCGGTCACAGATACGCAGTATTTT. Translating it yields CASSFSLAVTDTQYF.